The entry below gives a single T cell receptor beta chain sequence along with its context. Its specificity is not known. This record comes from a study of T cell repertoires in aging, cancer and after chemotherapy. Overall study context: Donors were grouped into six age bands spanning 30 or younger through 70 or older. Over several months to years, re-sampled healthy donor repertoires clearly shared clones.

Study-level points and caveats: Loss of evenness, beyond lost richness, contributed to age-related TCR diversity decline in cancer patients. Age-matched healthy donors had significantly more diverse, less clonal blood TCR repertoires than untreated cancer patients.

TRB rearrangements spanning V, D and J were amplified using mixed TRB-A/B primers. Via MiXCR, TCRdb re-called the multiplex PCR reads, giving one row per CDR3 protein. The table lists 10,000 or so distinct CDR3 sequences, 20% to 25% of them singletons, with over 1% in the top ten. Peripheral blood genomic DNA, not sorted cells or RNA, was the template. There are 15 residues in the CDR3. V lost 6 bases and J 2 bases, leaving 14 bases between the germline ends. Sequencing used blood. The sequence was collected from a human donor in good health. This sequence joins TRBV12-3 or TRBV12-4 and TRBJ2-1; D possibly corresponds to TRBD2 (5 bases). The CDR3 sequence: CASRGTSGTYNEQFF. The CDR3 nucleotides are TGTGCCAGCAGGGGAACTTCGGGGACCTACAATGAGCAGTTCTTC.